The rows below give T cell receptor beta chains drawn from one sample of a study of OX40 agonist ivuxolimab in advanced cancers. Generated by immunoSEQ multiplex PCR, the TCRdb table keeps only in-frame clones and is missing some. Of about 36,000 clones in the sample, about 78% were seen once. The sample here was CD4+ or CD8+ T cells sorted from blood, taken in a trial of the OX40 agonist ivuxolimab. The receptors derive from an adult with an advanced solid tumor such as melanoma, head and neck, liver or kidney cancer. Each CDR3 is given with its conserved first and last residue. A D gene is named only where the DNA matches it firmly. Clone size is stated in some rows and not others, as once, few, many or a class when expanded.

D gene	clone size	J gene	V gene	CDR3 length	CDR3 protein	CDR3 DNA
TRBD2	once	TRBJ2-1	TRBV19	15	CASTTSGTSYNEQFF	TGTGCCAGTACTACTAGCGGTACATCCTACAATGAGCAGTTCTTC
-	few	TRBJ1-5	TRBV9	18	CASSVGQKPRYSNQPQHF	TGTGCCAGCAGCGTCGGACAGAAACCCCGTTATAGCAATCAGCCCCAGCATTTT
TRBD2	-	TRBJ2-1	TRBV7-9	15	CASSFRLALYNEQFF	TGTGCCAGCAGCTTCCGACTAGCCCTATACAATGAGCAGTTCTTC
TRBD2	-	TRBJ2-1	TRBV6-6	13	CASSGLGSLEQFF	TGTGCCAGCAGTGGACTAGGGTCTCTAGAGCAGTTCTTC
-	-	TRBJ2-5	TRBV11-2	13	CASSLVPGDGQYF	TGTGCCAGCAGCTTAGTCCCAGGGGATGGGCAGTACTTC
-	once	TRBJ2-6	TRBV16	17	CASSPSTGASGANVLTF	TGTGCCAGCAGCCCCTCTACGGGGGCCTCTGGGGCCAACGTCCTGACTTTC
-	-	TRBJ2-7	TRBV28	13	CASRGVVSYEQYF	TGTGCCAGTAGGGGGGTGGTCTCCTACGAGCAGTACTTC
-	-	TRBJ2-1	TRBV27	14	CATIGGGSYNEQFF	TGTGCCACGATAGGGGGGGGGTCCTACAATGAGCAGTTCTTC
-	-	TRBJ2-7	TRBV5-8	14	CASSLERESYEQYF	TGTGCCAGCAGCTTGGAGAGGGAATCCTACGAGCAGTACTTC
TRBD1	once	TRBJ1-6	TRBV4-3	18	CASSRTGTGGSYNSPLHF	TGCGCCAGCAGCCGCACCGGGACAGGTGGTTCCTATAATTCACCCCTCCACTTT
-	-	TRBJ2-2	TRBV7-6	13	CASSLVLGGELFF	TGTGCCAGCAGCTTAGTCCTTGGAGGGGAGCTGTTTTTT
TRBD1	-	TRBJ2-1	TRBV5-5	16	CASSPGEGGDYNEQFF	TGTGCCAGCAGCCCCGGGGAAGGGGGCGATTACAATGAGCAGTTCTTC
-	-	TRBJ2-1	TRBV15	15	CATSRDLGQNNEQFF	TGTGCCACCAGCAGAGATCTAGGCCAAAACAATGAGCAGTTCTTC
-	-	TRBJ2-1	TRBV7-9	14	CASSFPMGANEQFF	TGTGCCAGCAGCTTTCCGATGGGGGCCAATGAGCAGTTCTTC
-	-	TRBJ1-2	TRBV19	13	CASSIVGRDGYTF	TGTGCCAGTAGTATAGTCGGAAGGGATGGCTACACCTTC
-	-	TRBJ2-7	TRBV6-1	14	CASSGGSAPYEQYF	TGTGCCAGCAGTGGGGGTTCGGCGCCCTACGAGCAGTACTTC
-	-	TRBJ1-2	TRBV28	14	CASSLAGKYYGYTF	TGTGCCAGCAGTTTGGCGGGTAAATACTATGGCTACACCTTC
TRBD1	once	TRBJ2-7	TRBV7-8	15	CASSAPRDSGYEQYF	TGTGCCAGCAGCGCCCCCCGGGACAGCGGATACGAGCAGTACTTC
TRBD2	few	TRBJ2-1	TRBV7-9	15	CASSLGSSGYNEQFF	TGTGCCAGCAGCTTAGGCTCTAGCGGATACAATGAGCAGTTCTTC
-	-	TRBJ2-7	TRBV2	13	CASRGGLPYEQYF	TGTGCCAGCAGAGGAGGCTTGCCCTACGAGCAGTACTTC
TRBD1	once	TRBJ2-7	TRBV7-9	12	CASSRTGNEQYF	TGTGCCAGCAGCCGGACAGGGAACGAGCAGTACTTC
-	-	TRBJ2-3	TRBV6-1	14	CASSEYRGADTQYF	TGTGCCAGCAGTGAATATCGGGGTGCAGATACGCAGTATTTT
TRBD1	-	TRBJ2-2	TRBV19	16	CASSTSTGAGTGELFF	TGTGCCAGTAGTACCTCGACAGGGGCTGGCACCGGGGAGCTGTTTTTT
-	-	TRBJ1-4	TRBV28	15	CASVGTSGTNEKLFF	TGTGCCAGCGTCGGGACGTCTGGCACTAATGAAAAACTGTTTTTT
-	medium-sized	TRBJ2-2	TRBV27	15	CASSITGYYTGELFF	TGTGCCAGCAGCATCACGGGCTATTACACCGGGGAGCTGTTTTTT
-	-	TRBJ2-5	TRBV6-6	15	CASLHDRTYQETQYF	TGTGCCAGCCTTCACGACAGAACTTACCAAGAGACCCAGTACTTC
-	few	TRBJ2-5	TRBV27	13	CASSLRYQETQYF	TGTGCCAGCAGTTTGCGGTACCAAGAGACCCAGTACTTC
-	-	TRBJ1-3	TRBV7-9	12	CASSSEGDTIYF	TGTGCCAGCAGTTCAGAGGGAGACACCATATATTTT
-	few	TRBJ2-7	TRBV4-3	13	CASSQFTGYEQYF	TGCGCCAGCAGCCAGTTTACAGGCTACGAGCAGTACTTC
TRBD1	-	TRBJ1-1	TRBV4-1	16	CASSRLFQGDRTEAFF	TGCGCCAGCAGCCGTCTGTTTCAGGGGGATCGCACTGAAGCTTTCTTT
TRBD1	-	TRBJ2-7	TRBV7-9	12	CASSGTVYEQYF	TGTGCCAGCAGCGGGACAGTATACGAGCAGTACTTC
TRBD1	-	TRBJ2-1	TRBV10-3	13	CAIRDRRYNEQFF	TGTGCCATCAGGGACAGGCGCTACAATGAGCAGTTCTTC
-	-	TRBJ2-1	TRBV5-1	16	CASSPRTPSSYNEQFF	TGCGCCAGCAGCCCCCGGACTCCGAGCTCCTACAATGAGCAGTTCTTC
TRBD1	-	TRBJ1-4	TRBV9	15	CASSTDRGLNEKLFF	TGTGCCAGCAGCACCGACAGGGGGCTTAATGAAAAACTGTTTTTT
-	-	TRBJ1-5	TRBV28	12	CASSPGIQPQHF	TGTGCCAGCAGCCCTGGGATTCAGCCCCAGCATTTT
TRBD1	-	TRBJ2-2	TRBV4-1	16	CASSQVDRDDTGELFF	TGCGCCAGCAGCCAAGTTGACAGGGATGACACCGGGGAGCTGTTTTTT
TRBD1	-	TRBJ2-1	TRBV15	16	CATSNRQGGPSNEQFF	TGTGCCACCAGCAACCGACAGGGGGGACCAAGCAATGAGCAGTTCTTC
TRBD2	-	TRBJ2-1	TRBV2	14	CASMKREGWNEQFF	TGTGCCAGCATGAAGCGGGAGGGTTGGAATGAGCAGTTCTTC